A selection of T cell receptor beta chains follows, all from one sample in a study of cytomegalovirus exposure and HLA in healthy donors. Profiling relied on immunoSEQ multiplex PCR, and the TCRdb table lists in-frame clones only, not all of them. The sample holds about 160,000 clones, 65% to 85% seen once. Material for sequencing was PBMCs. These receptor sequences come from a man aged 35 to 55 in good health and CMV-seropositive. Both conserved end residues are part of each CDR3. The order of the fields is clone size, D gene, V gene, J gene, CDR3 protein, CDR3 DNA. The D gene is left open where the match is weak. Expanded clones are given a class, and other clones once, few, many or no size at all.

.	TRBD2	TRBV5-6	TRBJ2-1	CASSAILAEPYNEQFF	TGTGCCAGCAGCGCGATACTAGCGGAACCTTACAATGAGCAGTTCTTC
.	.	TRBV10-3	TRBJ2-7	CAITQGQIYEQYF	TGTGCCATCACCCAGGGACAAATCTACGAGCAGTACTTC
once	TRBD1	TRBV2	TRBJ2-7	CASSASWTGYEQYF	TGTGCCAGCAGTGCTTCTTGGACAGGGTACGAGCAGTACTTC
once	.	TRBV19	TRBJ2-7	CASSMDSSTYEQYF	TGTGCCAGTAGTATGGACAGTTCCACCTACGAGCAGTACTTC
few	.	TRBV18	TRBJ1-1	CASSPSLGDAFF	TGTGCCAGCTCACCATCTCTAGGTGATGCTTTCTTT
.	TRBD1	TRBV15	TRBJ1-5	CATSIVPGQGRSNQPQHF	TGTGCCACCAGCATAGTCCCGGGACAGGGTCGAAGCAATCAGCCCCAGCATTTT
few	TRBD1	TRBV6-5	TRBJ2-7	CASGGQGYEQYF	TGTGCCAGCGGAGGACAGGGGTACGAGCAGTACTTC
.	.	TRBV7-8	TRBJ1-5	CANSVGREQPQHF	TGTGCCAACTCAGTAGGACGGGAGCAGCCCCAGCATTTT
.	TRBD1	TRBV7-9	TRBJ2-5	CASSRSTGEETQYF	TGTGCCAGCAGCCGATCGACAGGGGAAGAGACCCAGTACTTC
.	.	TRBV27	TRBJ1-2	CASRRFGREDGYTF	TGTGCCAGCAGGAGGTTCGGCAGGGAGGATGGCTACACCTTC
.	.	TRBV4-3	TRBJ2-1	CASSQDRFPDSLGNEQFF	TGCGCCAGCAGCCAAGATCGATTCCCTGACAGCTTAGGCAATGAGCAGTTCTTC
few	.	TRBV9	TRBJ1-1	CASSVAAGMEDTEAFF	TGTGCCAGCAGCGTAGCGGCAGGGATGGAAGACACTGAAGCTTTCTTT
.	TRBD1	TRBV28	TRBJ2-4	CASSPRQGTNIQYF	TGTGCCAGCAGCCCACGACAGGGGACAAACATTCAGTACTTC
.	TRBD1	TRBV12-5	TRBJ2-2	CASGPGQGRTGELFF	TGTGCTAGTGGCCCGGGACAGGGGCGAACCGGGGAGCTGTTTTTT
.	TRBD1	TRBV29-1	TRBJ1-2	CSVPRTGEGGYTF	TGCAGCGTCCCCCGGACAGGGGAGGGTGGCTACACCTTC
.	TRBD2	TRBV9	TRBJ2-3	CASSTLAGGADTQYF	TGTGCCAGCAGCACACTAGCGGGGGGTGCCGATACGCAGTATTTT
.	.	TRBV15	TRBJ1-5	CATSRVVLGSTGLNQPQHF	TGTGCCACCAGCAGAGTCGTTCTTGGGTCCACAGGGTTGAATCAGCCCCAGCATTTT
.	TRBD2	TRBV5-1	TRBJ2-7	CASSFSGGYSYEQYF	TGCGCCAGCAGCTTTAGCGGGGGGTACTCCTACGAGCAGTACTTC
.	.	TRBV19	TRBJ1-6	CASSNGGGGSPLHF	TGTGCCAGTAGTAACGGCGGAGGCGGTTCACCCCTCCACTTT
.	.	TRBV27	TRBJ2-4	CASSLRQGRNIQYF	TGTGCCAGCAGTTTAAGGCAGGGGAGAAACATTCAGTACTTC
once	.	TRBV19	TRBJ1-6	CARPSSYNSPLHF	TGTGCACGGCCTAGCTCCTATAATTCACCCCTCCACTTT
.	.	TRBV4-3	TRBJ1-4	CASSQDGEWTNEKLFF	TGCGCCAGCAGCCAAGATGGGGAGTGGACTAATGAAAAACTGTTTTTT
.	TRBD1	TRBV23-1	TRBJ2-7	CASSQSDRGLGHSYEQYF	TGCGCCAGCAGTCAATCCGACAGGGGATTGGGGCACTCCTACGAGCAGTACTTC
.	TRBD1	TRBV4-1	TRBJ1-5	CASSQGQGPYSNQPQHF	TGCGCCAGCAGCCAAGGACAGGGCCCCTATAGCAATCAGCCCCAGCATTTT
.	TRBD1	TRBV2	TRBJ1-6	CASGDREESPLHF	TGTGCCAGTGGGGACAGGGAAGAATCACCCCTCCACTTT
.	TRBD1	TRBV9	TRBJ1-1	CASSVDRVNTEAFF	TGTGCCAGCAGCGTCGACAGGGTGAACACTGAAGCTTTCTTT
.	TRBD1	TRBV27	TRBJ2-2	CASSFSGTGIAGELFF	TGTGCCAGCAGTTTCTCCGGGACAGGGATTGCCGGGGAGCTGTTTTTT